This T cell receptor beta chain was found in a study of T cells in Graves' hyperthyroidism and ophthalmopathy. Study details: Any treatment followed the collection of peripheral blood at initial diagnosis.

This clonotype was counted many times. Regions amplified from RNA transcripts were the TCR beta CDR3 regions. The HTBI primer set served for first-round RT-PCR of the TCR CDR3. TCRdb reanalysed the multiplex PCR reads using MiXCR and keeps one entry per CDR3 protein. The sample has about 200,000 distinct CDR3 sequences, roughly 17% seen once. There are 14 residues in the CDR3. V was trimmed by 5 bases and J by 5 bases, leaving 15 bases between them. Sequenced material: blood. The sequence derives from a woman between 45 and 65 years old with Graves' hyperthyroidism. The chain carries TRBV12-3 or TRBV12-4 and TRBJ2-5; D may be TRBD2 (6 bases). CDR3 in amino acids: CASSPPAGKETQYF. CDR3 coding DNA: TGTGCCAGCAGTCCCCCGGCGGGGAAGGAGACCCAGTACTTC.